This T cell receptor beta chain was identified during a study of blood T cell repertoires in COVID-19. Study-wide background: Material from acute and convalescent COVID-19 was sourced from the United States, Italy and Spain. PBMCs, B-cell-depleted T cells, or T cells provided the cDNA or gDNA that made up the material.

Original processing methods: Amplified reference gene primers provided the basis for estimating nucleated cell counts. Method: immunoSEQ multiplex PCR; TCRdb's copy keeps in-frame clones and lacks some. V and J calls and clone size follow that table, whereas D and trimming were derived from the DNA. This table holds roughly 350,000 clones, roughly 90% found once. CDR1 is SGHNT and CDR2 is YENEEA in the germline V gene. Deletions cut 6 bases from V and 6 bases from J, with 11 bases between. The CDR3 has 13 amino acids. Sequenced input: peripheral blood. The receptor comes from a woman aged 50 to 60 with active or convalescent COVID-19. This chain uses TRBV11-3 with TRBJ2-2, with a tentative D call TRBD2 (5 bases). The CDR3 DNA is TGTGCCAGCAGTCGGGGAGAAGCCGGGGAGCTGTTTTTT. It yields the protein CASSRGEAGELFF.